A selection of T cell receptor beta chains follows, all from one sample in a study of blood T cell repertoires in COVID-19. The table came from immunoSEQ multiplex PCR; TCRdb's copy has only in-frame clones and leaves some out. The sample carries about 90,000 clones, roughly 90% recorded once. The sample comprised peripheral blood. These receptors were taken from a man aged 45 to 65 with COVID-19, enrolled during active disease. Both conserved end residues are part of each CDR3. D genes are given only for firm matches. Clone size, where shown, is once, few, many, or a class for clones that have expanded.

15	TRBJ2-7	TRBV27	TRBD1	NA	TGTGCCAGCAGTTTAAGGACAGGGGTTAACTACGAGCAGTACTTC	CASSLRTGVNYEQYF
15	TRBJ1-5	TRBV6-5	NA	NA	TGTGCCAGCAGTTACTCGATTAGTAGCAATCAGCCCCAGCATTTT	CASSYSISSNQPQHF
14	TRBJ2-3	TRBV6-6	NA	once	TGTGCCAGCAGTTACCCTAGTCGCACAGATACGCAGTATTTT	CASSYPSRTDTQYF
17	TRBJ2-2	TRBV3-1/TRBV3-2	TRBD1	NA	TGTGCCAGCAGCCGGGACAGGTCCCTCGCGAACACCGGGGAGCTGTTTTTT	CASSRDRSLANTGELFF
16	TRBJ2-4	TRBV28	NA	NA	TGTGCCAGCAGTAGAGTCAACGGGATAGCCAAAAACATTCAGTACTTC	CASSRVNGIAKNIQYF
17	TRBJ2-1	TRBV30	TRBD2	NA	TGTGCCTGGAGTGGACTAGCGGGGGCCCCCCTCTCCAATGAGCAGTTCTTC	CAWSGLAGAPLSNEQFF
18	TRBJ2-3	TRBV11-2	TRBD2	NA	TGTGCCAGCAGCTTAGGTCTGCTAGCGGGGGGGCAAGCAGATACGCAGTATTTT	CASSLGLLAGGQADTQYF
13	TRBJ2-2	TRBV4-1	NA	NA	TGCGCCAGCAGCCAACTCTACACCGGGGAGCTGTTTTTT	CASSQLYTGELFF
15	TRBJ1-6	TRBV5-1	NA	NA	TGCGCCAGCAATTCCCACCCGGGACAAGAATCACCCCTCCACTTT	CASNSHPGQESPLHF
13	TRBJ1-4	TRBV4-1	NA	NA	TGCGCCAGCAGCTTACAGGGTGGTGAAAAACTGTTTTTT	CASSLQGGEKLFF
15	TRBJ2-3	TRBV10-1	NA	NA	TGCGCCAGCAGTGAGGGGGGGAATCAGATAAGGACGCAGTATTTT	CASSEGGNQIRTQYF
14	TRBJ1-2	TRBV14	NA	NA	TGTGCCAGCAGCCTACAGACAGCCAACTATGGCTACACCTTC	CASSLQTANYGYTF
14	TRBJ1-2	TRBV5-1	TRBD1	NA	TGCGCCAGCAGCACGGACAGGGGGCTTAATGGCTACACCTTC	CASSTDRGLNGYTF
15	TRBJ1-3	TRBV6-5	TRBD1	NA	TGTGCCAGCAGCTTCCAGGGGGGATCTGGAAACACCATATATTTT	CASSFQGGSGNTIYF
16	TRBJ1-3	TRBV5-5	TRBD1	NA	TGTGCCAGCAGCTTTCGGACAGGGTGGTTTGGAAACACCATATATTTT	CASSFRTGWFGNTIYF
15	TRBJ1-2	TRBV5-8	NA	NA	TGTGCCAGCAGCTCAATCCGGGACAACAACTATGGCTACACCTTC	CASSSIRDNNYGYTF
15	TRBJ1-2	TRBV18	NA	few	TGTGCCAGCTCACCGTACGAACAGGCCTTCTATGGCTACACCTTC	CASSPYEQAFYGYTF
16	TRBJ2-3	TRBV3-1/TRBV3-2	TRBD2	NA	TGTGCCAGCAGCCAGGGACTAGCGGGGGGACTCGATACGCAGTATTTT	CASSQGLAGGLDTQYF
13	TRBJ1-2	TRBV5-1	NA	few	TGCGCCAGCAGCTTATCGGACAGCAATGGCTACACCTTC	CASSLSDSNGYTF
14	TRBJ1-1	TRBV6-5	TRBD1	NA	TGTGCCAGCATCACGGACAGGGTCAAGACTGAAGCTTTCTTT	CASITDRVKTEAFF
15	TRBJ2-7	TRBV5-5	TRBD1	NA	TGTGCCAGCAGCCCCGGGACAGGGGGCTTCTACGAGCAGTACTTC	CASSPGTGGFYEQYF
16	TRBJ2-1	TRBV15	NA	NA	TGTGCCACCAGCAGCCCCGCTAGCGCCGTTTACAATGAGCAGTTCTTC	CATSSPASAVYNEQFF